These T cell receptor beta chains were read from a single sample in a study of graft-versus-host responses after intestinal transplantation. Data came from immunoSEQ multiplex PCR; TCRdb stores just in-frame clones and leaves some out. Of just under 55,000 clones listed, about 90% are singletons. Sequenced here: PBMCs, sampled approximately 97 weeks after intestinal transplant. These receptors were taken from a human patient who received an intestinal transplant, so some T cells may come from the graft donor. Each CDR3 is given with its conserved first and last residue. A D gene is named only where the DNA matches it firmly. The size entry is marked missing in some rows and otherwise reads once, few, many or a size class.

>-|TRBV6-6|-|TRBJ1-6
TGTGCCACCAGAACGGGCAGGGTGAATTCACCCCTCCACTTT
CATRTGRVNSPLHF
>-|TRBV6-5|TRBD1|TRBJ1-6
TGTGCCAGCAGTTACTCGAGGGGACAGGGTTCTTCACCCCTCCACTTT
CASSYSRGQGSSPLHF
>-|TRBV12-5|-|TRBJ2-2
TGTGCTAGTGGTTTGGTTCCCCCCATCAGGACGGGGTTGAACACCGGGGAGCTGTTTTTT
CASGLVPPIRTGLNTGELFF
>-|TRBV6-1|-|TRBJ1-1
TGTGCCAGCAGGGGCCGGGAAGCTTTCTTT
CASRGREAFF
>-|TRBV6-6|-|TRBJ2-7
TGTGCCAGCAGCGGACCATTAGTGGGAGACGAGCAGTACTTC
CASSGPLVGDEQYF
>-|TRBV6-6|-|TRBJ1-5
TGTGCCAGCAGTAACGGACGGCGTCGTAATCAGCCCCAGCATTTT
CASSNGRRRNQPQHF
>-|TRBV2|-|TRBJ2-7
TGTGCCAGCAGTGTAACCCTTCACAACGAGCAGTACTTC
CASSVTLHNEQYF
>once|TRBV6-5|TRBD1|TRBJ2-7
TGTGCCAGCAGTTACTCGGACAGGGGCGGTTCCTACGAGCAGTACTTC
CASSYSDRGGSYEQYF
>-|TRBV6-6|-|TRBJ1-4
TGTGCCAGCAGTCGCGGTAGGGGATGGGAAAAACTGTTTTTT
CASSRGRGWEKLFF
>-|TRBV19|-|TRBJ1-1
TGTGCCAGTAGTATTGGGGCGAACACTGAAGCTTTCTTT
CASSIGANTEAFF
>-|TRBV10-2|-|TRBJ2-5
TGCGCCAGCAGTGAGAGGTGGGGAAAAAACGGGAGACGGCAAGAGACCCAGTACTTC
CASSERWGKNGRRQETQYF
>-|TRBV27|TRBD2|TRBJ2-5
TGTGCCAGCAGTTTTGCGGGGGGCGGAGAGACCCAGTACTTC
CASSFAGGGETQYF
>-|TRBV19|-|TRBJ1-5
TGTGCCAGTAGTATAGCGGCCCAGGGAGGAAATCAGCCCCAGCATTTT
CASSIAAQGGNQPQHF
>once|TRBV7-6|TRBD1|TRBJ1-3
TGTGCCAGCAGCTTGGGGACAGGGCCCGGAAACACCATATATTTT
CASSLGTGPGNTIYF
>-|TRBV7-8|TRBD2|TRBJ2-2
TGTGCCAGCAGCACTCGACTAGCGGGGGCCATCACCGGGGAGCTGTTTTTT
CASSTRLAGAITGELFF
>few|TRBV30|-|TRBJ1-1
TGTGCCTGGGAACAGGGTTTAAACACTGAAGCTTTCTTT
CAWEQGLNTEAFF
>-|TRBV30|-|TRBJ1-1
TGTGCCTGGAGTGACTACCGGGGTCGGGAGGCTTTCTTT
CAWSDYRGREAFF
>-|TRBV6-4|TRBD2|TRBJ2-1
TGTGCCAGCAGTGACTCGAACGGGGGGGCCGATGAGCAGTTCTTC
CASSDSNGGADEQFF
>-|TRBV7-9|-|TRBJ2-5
TGTGCCAGCAGCTTAGGAGTGGTTCCTCGTGCCAAAGAGACCCAGTACTTC
CASSLGVVPRAKETQYF
>-|TRBV7-5|-|TRBJ2-1
TGTGTCAGAAGCTCCGGGACAGGATCTACAGATGAGCAGTTCTTC
CVRSSGTGSTDEQFF
>-|TRBV2|-|TRBJ1-5
TGTGCCAGCAGCGCAACAGAGGCCAATCAGCCCCAGCATTTT
CASSATEANQPQHF
>-|TRBV28|TRBD2|TRBJ2-2
TGTGCCAGCACCGGCGGGGGAGGGGGGGAGCTGTTTTTT
CASTGGGGGELFF
>-|TRBV12-5|TRBD2|TRBJ2-5
TGTGCTAGTGGTTTGGGTGGCGGGGGGTACCAAGAGACCCAGTACTTC
CASGLGGGGYQETQYF
>-|TRBV30|TRBD1|TRBJ2-7
TGTGCCTGGAGTGTAGCGACAGGGGGGTTCTACGAGCAGTACTTC
CAWSVATGGFYEQYF
>-|TRBV9|-|TRBJ2-5
TGTGCCAGCAGCGTAGCGGGGTGGGGAGAGGAGACCCAGTACTTC
CASSVAGWGEETQYF
>-|TRBV25-1|-|TRBJ2-5
TGTGCCAGCAGTGAATTGAGGGTTCTGGAGACCCAGTACTTC
CASSELRVLETQYF
>once|TRBV5-1|TRBD2|TRBJ2-5
TGCGCCAGCAGCTTGCGGACTAGGGAAGAGACCCAGTACTTC
CASSLRTREETQYF
>-|TRBV4-1|-|TRBJ2-7
TGCGCCAGCAGCCAAGTCGAGGGGGTGAGCGAGCAGTACTTC
CASSQVEGVSEQYF
>-|TRBV6-1|-|TRBJ1-3
TGTGCCAGCAGTAACAGTGGAAACACCATATATTTT
CASSNSGNTIYF
>-|TRBV28|TRBD1|TRBJ1-5
TGTGCCAGCAGGGGACAGGGGGGTAGTCAGCCCCAGCATTTT
CASRGQGGSQPQHF
>-|TRBV19|-|TRBJ2-3
TGTGCCAGTAGTTCCGGGACCGGCACAGATACGCAGTATTTT
CASSSGTGTDTQYF
>-|TRBV11-2|-|TRBJ2-2
TGTGCCAGCAGCCCCCCATGGGCAGGGAAGAACACCGGGGAGCTGTTTTTT
CASSPPWAGKNTGELFF
>-|TRBV10-3|TRBD2|TRBJ2-2
TGTGCCATCAGTGCCGCGGGGGGGACGAGCACCGGGGAGCTGTTTTTT
CAISAAGGTSTGELFF
>-|TRBV5-6|-|TRBJ1-5
TGTGCCAGCAGCTTGATGTGGGGAGGGGACAATCAGCCCCAGCATTTT
CASSLMWGGDNQPQHF
>-|TRBV7-8|TRBD1|TRBJ1-5
TGTGCCAGCAGCTTAGTGGGACAGGGGTTGGAGCCCCAGCATTTT
CASSLVGQGLEPQHF
>-|TRBV19|TRBD2|TRBJ2-1
TGTGCCAGTAGTATGTCGGGGGGACTCTACAATGAGCAGTTCTTC
CASSMSGGLYNEQFF
>-|TRBV18|-|TRBJ1-4
TGTGCCAGCTCAAGGGCCGCAACTAATGAAAAACTGTTTTTT
CASSRAATNEKLFF
>-|TRBV27|-|TRBJ2-3
TGTGCCAGCAGTAACACAGATACGCAGTATTTT
CASSNTDTQYF
>-|TRBV11-3|-|TRBJ1-5
TGTGCCAGCAGCGTTCAGGGAGATCAGCCCCAGCATTTT
CASSVQGDQPQHF
>-|TRBV12-5|-|TRBJ1-4
TGTGCTAGTGGAAGGGGGACATTAACTAATGAAAAACTGTTTTTT
CASGRGTLTNEKLFF
>-|TRBV19|-|TRBJ1-6
TGTGCCAGCCGTCTCGCGCGAGTCAATAATTCACCCCTCCACTTT
CASRLARVNNSPLHF
>-|TRBV11-2|TRBD1|TRBJ2-4
TGTGCCAGCAGCGTTGGGACAGGGGGTAAAAACATTCAGTACTTC
CASSVGTGGKNIQYF
>-|TRBV7-6|-|TRBJ2-2
TGTGCCAGCAGCTTAGATCCGGGGACCGGGGAGCTGTTTTTT
CASSLDPGTGELFF
>-|TRBV2|-|TRBJ2-1
TGTGCCAGCATAGGTAATGAGCAGTTCTTC
CASIGNEQFF
>-|TRBV19|-|TRBJ2-3
TGTGCCAGTAGTATCGGGGACCTACTAAGCACAGATACGCAGTATTTT
CASSIGDLLSTDTQYF
>-|TRBV4-1|-|TRBJ2-2
TGCGCCAGCAGCCAAGCTAACAGGGCTGGCGGGGAGCTGTTTTTT
CASSQANRAGGELFF
>-|TRBV7-9|-|TRBJ2-5
TGTGCCAGCAGCGCGAGGGGAGAAGAGACCCAGTACTTC
CASSARGEETQYF
>-|TRBV19|TRBD1|TRBJ2-7
TGTGCCAGTAGGGTGACAGGGGGTAACTACGAGCAGTACTTC
CASRVTGGNYEQYF
>-|TRBV19|-|TRBJ2-5
TGTGCCAGTAGCAGACCCCAGGGGACCTTACAAGAGACCCAGTACTTC
CASSRPQGTLQETQYF
>once|TRBV7-6|TRBD1|TRBJ1-3
TGTGCCAGCAGCTTAGAGACAGGGAATTTTGGAAACACCATATATTTT
CASSLETGNFGNTIYF
>-|TRBV5-1|TRBD2|TRBJ2-3
TGCGCCAGCAGCTTGCAACCGGGACTAGCGGGGTTCACAGATACGCAGTATTTT
CASSLQPGLAGFTDTQYF
>-|TRBV16|TRBD1|TRBJ2-7
TGTGCCAGCAGCCATTCCGGGACAGGGTACGAGCAGTACTTC
CASSHSGTGYEQYF
>-|TRBV10-3|-|TRBJ2-2
TGTGCCATCAGTGCTCCTAAAAACACCGGGGAGCTGTTTTTT
CAISAPKNTGELFF
>-|TRBV5-1|TRBD1|TRBJ1-2
TGCGCCAGCAGCTTTCAGGGGGCGGACTATGGCTACACCTTC
CASSFQGADYGYTF
>-|TRBV9|TRBD1|TRBJ1-5
TGTGCCAGCAGCGCCGAAATCCCAGGGGGCCGAGGAGGTAGGAGCAATCAGCCCCAGCATTTT
CASSAEIPGGRGGRSNQPQHF
>-|TRBV11-3|TRBD1|TRBJ1-6
TGTGCCAGCAGCCGACAGGGCGTGAATTCACCCCTCCACTTT
CASSRQGVNSPLHF
>-|TRBV6-5|-|TRBJ2-7
TGTGCCAGCAGTTACTCGAGGCACAGCTACGAGCAGTACTTC
CASSYSRHSYEQYF